This T cell receptor beta chain was documented in a study of T cell responses to AZD1222 COVID-19 vaccine (dated by TCRdb to the early 2020s). With respect to the entire study: AZD1222 recipients whose second dose came at about 4 weeks and those whose second dose came at about 12 weeks were combined into one group, since spike-specific TCR depth and breadth did not differ between the two schedules. A total of 233 trial participants underwent TCR sequencing, of whom some 210 received two doses of AZD1222 and 26 received two doses of the MenACWY control vaccine. Trial participants were enrolled into age subgroups of 18-55, 56-69 and 70-plus years, which contained roughly 150, 30 and 60 TCR-sequenced participants, respectively. Findings and caveats that apply to the study as a whole: No day 14 peak-response samples were available, so repertoires were characterized only after the peak T cell response. The vaccine-associated CD4 TCRs covered the entire spike protein, and the dominant responses fell in regions 160-218 and 743-854. Epitopes outside the regions mutated in the B.1.351 and B.1.1.7 variants were reportedly recognized by nearly half of the unique spike-specific TCRs. After two AZD1222 doses, both the breadth and the depth of spike-specific TCRs were significantly higher than at day 0 and than in MenACWY recipients. In the small 56-69-year group, the increase in depth fell short of significance, most likely because of low power. Participants were mostly white British, with more females than males. The authors suggested clonal diversity may have been underestimated. Conclusions about previously exposed vaccinees are limited because only five or six AZD1222 recipients were SARS-CoV-2 seropositive at baseline.

The CDR3 regions of human TCRbeta chains were analyzed by immunosequencing. From the authors' description of their analysis: TCRs in the repertoires were matched against a reference library of SARS-CoV-2-specific TCRs that had been generated with the MIRA antigen-specificity platform. Breadth was defined as the fraction of unique TCRs that were SARS-CoV-2-associated. Depth was defined as the fraction of total T cells that were SARS-CoV-2-associated. Using the MIRA data, each spike-specific TCR was mapped to the spike region that the TCR reacts to and placed in a CD4 or CD8 class. Log10-transformed breadth and depth values were compared by one-way ANOVA with Sidak's multiple comparisons tests. TCRdb limited this immuneACCESS table to in-frame rearrangements with V and J called. A share of clones is missing; checked studies link under half to unresolved V genes, and the rest is unexplained. That table is the source of V, J and clone size, and D and trimming were worked out from the DNA. The table for this sample lists about 100,000 clones; about nine tenths of them were counted only once. 1.5% to 2% of the sample lies in the top ten.

V is cut back by 5 bases and J by 7 bases, with 13 bases in the junction unmatched. Via the germline V gene (reference sequence), CDR1 is MNHEY and CDR2 SMNVEV. Counted from cysteine to phenylalanine, this CDR3 has 16 amino acids. The only DNA kept is the CDR3, 48 bases in frame from the first base. Points on this clone: Its binding antigen is unknown. It has no much larger one-base neighbor in the sample; base qualities were not kept.

The time point label here, explained by the study, means: baseline before first vaccination. Vaccinee samples were obtained from the UK trials COV001 and COV002, which included a single-blind randomized controlled phase 2/3 trial of AZD1222 (ChAdOx1 nCoV-19) in healthy adults. Trial participant PBMC samples were collected at day 0 and day 28 after the second dose for TCRbeta chain sequencing. The sample here was peripheral blood, taken on day 0 of AZD1222 vaccination. The receptor comes from an adult in good health. The sequence joins TRBV27 to TRBJ2-1, with 8 junctional bases fitting TRBD2. The CDR3 reads as follows: CASSSRGAGVLNEQFF. The bases are TGTGCCAGCAGTAGCCGGGGAGCGGGAGTTCTGAATGAGCAGTTCTTC.